This T cell receptor (beta chain) is drawn from a study of radiotherapy plus CTLA-4 blockade in lung cancer. Whole-study context: Of the patients, over 15% showed objective responses and around 32% attained disease control.

TCRdb's copy holds only in-frame clones and misses some; the assay was immunoSEQ multiplex PCR. The sample holds 90,000 or so clones, under 90% seen once. V dropped 1 base and J dropped 1 base, with 8 bases sitting between them. The CDR3 has 15 residues. Germline-derived CDR1 and CDR2 are SGHAT and FQNNGV. The TCR was taken from a human donor with non-small cell lung cancer who had stable disease on radiotherapy plus ipilimumab. The specimen was peripheral blood, collected from a patient treated with radiotherapy plus ipilimumab. The chain links TRBV11-2 to TRBJ2-1, with a possible D match to TRBD2 (5 bases). CDR3 in amino acids: CASSLVGVSYNEQFF. The CDR3 bases are TGTGCCAGCAGCTTAGTCGGGGTATCCTACAATGAGCAGTTCTTC.